This TCR beta chain was obtained from a study of T cell responses to AZD1222 COVID-19 vaccine. Overall study: Pooled together were second doses at about 4 or about 12 weeks.

Produced via immunoSEQ multiplex PCR; TCRdb's table is partial and in-frame only. The data contain around 130,000 clones, 70% to 90% of them singletons. CDR1 and CDR2 from the germline V gene are MGHRA and YSYEKL. The CDR3 runs 13 residues. In regard to this clone: Germline and junction disagree at one end, which may indicate a read error.

The specimen was peripheral blood, collected on day 0 of AZD1222 vaccination. This chain uses TRBV4-1 with TRBJ1-6; D is unresolved. The TCR originated in an adult in good health. CDR3 protein: CASSQGRVSPLHF. The CDR3 DNA reads as TGCGCCAGCAGTCAAGGAAGGGTGTCACCCCTCCACTTT.